What follows describes a single T cell receptor (beta chain). This CDR3 is built from 15 residues. V was pared by 0 bases and J by 2 bases, with 4 bases of the junction left unmatched. Germline V gene sequence: CDR1 SGHRS, CDR2 YFSETQ. Measured with immunoSEQ multiplex PCR; TCRdb has only the in-frame clones, and not every one. The table has 250,000 or so clones, nearly 90% seen once. Patients in Seattle were enrolled during active infection, then followed longitudinally. This specimen comes from a study of blood T cell repertoires in COVID-19. Study context: Specimens from acute and convalescent COVID-19 originated in the United States, Italy and Spain. T cells, B-cell-depleted T cells, or PBMCs provided the cDNA or gDNA that served as material.

The rearrangement uses TRBV5-1 and TRBJ2-5; TRBD2 matches 7 bases. This TCR came from a woman aged 55-70 years with COVID-19, enrolled during active disease. Sequencing was done on a sample of peripheral blood. CDR3 sequence reads: CASSLAPSGQETQYF. The CDR3 DNA follows: TGCGCCAGCAGCTTGGCGCCTAGCGGACAAGAGACCCAGTACTTC.